These 4 T cell receptor gamma chains were sequenced from one sample in a study of Vδ1+ human thymocytes. Points from the study as a whole: In the thymus, TRG and TRD repertoires looked highly polyclonal with Gaussian CDR3 lengths.

Their antigens are not known. The template was reverse-transcribed extracted RNA. The CDR3 regions were amplified by multiplex PCR from V-gene primers to a constant-region primer. TCRdb reanalysed the multiplex PCR reads via CATT. The sample lists tens of thousands of gamma-chain clones, around 21% occurring once. Specimen: Vdelta1+ gamma-delta thymocytes from the thymus. The subset here: FACS-sorted CD3+ TCRalphabeta- TCRVdelta1+ TCRVdelta2- thymocytes. The source of these receptors is a girl less than two years old who had congenital heart surgery.

This chain connects TRGV9 to TRGJ1 or TRGJ2. The ends lost 4 bases at V and 12 bases at J; junction bases unmatched: 9. This CDR3 comprises 11 residues. Germline lookup yields CDR1 GITISATS and CDR2 ISYDGTV (reference sequence). CDR3 bases: TGTGCCTTGTGGGAAGTCGGAGGGAAACTCTTT. Residues: CALWEVGGKLF.

A word on this clone: The junction does not match germline at one end; this may be a read error. Additional DNA sequences in this sample encode the identical CDR3. V gene TRGV9 combines with J gene TRGJP2. The length of the CDR3 is 17 residues. Germline-derived CDR1 and CDR2 are GITISATS and ISYDGTV (reference sequence). CDR3 residues: CALWEVRALGSDWIKTF. CDR3 in DNA: TGTGCCTTGTGGGAGGTGCGGGCCCTGGGAAGTGATTGGATCAAGACATTT.

In this sample, this clone turned up a few times. V gene TRGV3 combines with J gene TRGJP2. Germline V gene data show CDR1 as VTNTFY and CDR2 as YDVSTARD (reference sequence). The V and J ends lost 0 bases and 3 bases, in that order; junction bases with no gene match: 16. The CDR3 is 19 amino acids. This CDR3 reads CATWDRSSLPWGSDWIKTF. The CDR3 DNA sequence: TGTGCCACCTGGGACAGGTCCTCCCTTCCCTGGGGTAGTGATTGGATCAAGACGTTT.

J is TRGJ1 or TRGJ2 and V is TRGV5. Germline-derived CDR1 and CDR2 are VINAFY and YDVSNSKD. CDR3 size: 14 residues. Trimming removed 1 base from V and 6 bases from J; junction bases left unmatched: 9. This CDR3 is CATWDSPHCYKKLF. The CDR3 nucleotides are TGTGCCACCTGGGACAGTCCCCATTGTTATAAGAAACTCTTT.